This T cell receptor (beta chain) was found in a study of fetal regulatory T cell absence and autoimmunity. For the study at large: IPEX patients had exocrine pancreas autoimmunity without clinical diabetes.

Method: immunoSEQ multiplex PCR; TCRdb's copy keeps in-frame clones and lacks some. This sample has about 95,000 clones; 72% occur once, and the top ten carry roughly 2%. There are 15 residues in the CDR3. Trimming took 4 bases from V and 1 from J; bases not matched to a gene: 6. Germline assignment: CDR1 SGHDN and CDR2 FVKESK. Concerning this clone itself: Its antigen is not known.

Study-level findings and limits: Compared with cord blood, pancreas showed oligoclonal TCR enrichment, some clones over 90-fold. In IPEX syndrome, oligoclonal enrichment was read as supporting prenatal antigen-driven autoimmunity in the pancreas. Broadly similar TRB gene family usage was seen in pancreas and cord blood.

The rearrangement joins TRBV14 to TRBJ1-1; 7 bases are shared with TRBD1. The source of this sequence is a male donor with IPEX syndrome. The specimen sequenced was pancreas tissue. In DNA, the CDR3 is TGTGCCAGCAGCCTTTTACAGGGGTGGAACACTGAAGCTTTCTTT. This gives the protein CASSLLQGWNTEAFF. The complete variable domain, with remaining parts taken from reference TRBV14 and TRBJ1-1, reads EAGVTQFPSHSVIEKGQTVTLRCDPISGHDNLYWYRRVMGKEIKFLLHFVKESKQDESGMPNNRFLAERTGGTYSTLKVQPAELEDSGVYFCASSLLQGWNTEAFFGQGTRLTVV.